This TCR beta chain was captured by sequencing in a study of cytomegalovirus exposure and HLA in healthy donors. Trimming at V came to 0 bases and at J to 2 bases, leaving 5 bases not matched to a gene. CDR1 is MGHRA, CDR2 YSYEKL, per germline. The CDR3 is 16 amino acids. Study-level results: Roughly uniform depth of sequencing across donors was assumed in presence/absence analyses. A later analysis by the authors found several of the most significant clusters apparently linked to common viral pathogens. Specificity for CMV antigens was confirmed in vitro for a few of the CMV-associated chains.

PCR amplification relied on 60 Vbeta primers (plus 13 Jbeta primers). Profiling relied on immunoSEQ multiplex PCR, and the TCRdb table lists in-frame clones only, not all of them. The profile shows 150,000 to 200,000 clones, approximately 75% of them singletons. In the case of this clone: The antigen is unknown.

The source material was PBMCs. The receptor was isolated from a man aged 45-65 years in good health and CMV-seropositive. The J gene is TRBJ2-5, the V gene TRBV4-1; 8 bases are a match to TRBD2. The CDR3 protein is CASSQDSAGGQETQYF. DNA of the CDR3: TGCGCCAGCAGCCAAGATTCGGCGGGGGGACAAGAGACCCAGTACTTC.